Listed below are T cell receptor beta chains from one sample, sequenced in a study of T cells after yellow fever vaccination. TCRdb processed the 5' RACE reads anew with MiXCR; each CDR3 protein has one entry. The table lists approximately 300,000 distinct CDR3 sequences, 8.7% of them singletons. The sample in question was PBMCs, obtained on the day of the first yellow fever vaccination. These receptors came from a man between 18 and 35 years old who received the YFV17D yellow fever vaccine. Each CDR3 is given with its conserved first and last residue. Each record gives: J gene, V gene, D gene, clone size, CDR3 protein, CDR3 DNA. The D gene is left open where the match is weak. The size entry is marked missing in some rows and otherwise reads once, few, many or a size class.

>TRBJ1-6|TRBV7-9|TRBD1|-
CASSRQGAGDSPLHF
TGTGCCAGCAGCCGACAGGGGGCAGGGGATTCACCCCTCCACTTT
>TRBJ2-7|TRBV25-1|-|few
CASSDNQSPYEQYF
TGTGCCAGCAGTGACAATCAATCCCCCTACGAGCAGTACTTC
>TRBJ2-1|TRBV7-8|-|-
CASSLRWGLGNEQFF
TGTGCCAGCAGCTTAAGATGGGGGCTCGGCAATGAGCAGTTCTTC
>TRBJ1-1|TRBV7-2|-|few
CASSFDVGLLNTEAFF
TGTGCCAGCAGCTTCGACGTCGGACTGCTGAACACTGAAGCTTTCTTT
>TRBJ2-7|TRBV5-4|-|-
CASSFSRSYEQYF
TGTGCCAGCAGCTTTTCCCGCTCCTACGAGCAGTACTTC
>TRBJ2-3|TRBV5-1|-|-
CASSLGSLASTDTQYF
TGCGCCAGCAGCTTGGGGTCGTTAGCTAGCACAGATACGCAGTATTTT
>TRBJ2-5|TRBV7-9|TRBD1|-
CASTRQGLKETQYF
TGTGCCAGCACCCGACAGGGCTTAAAAGAGACCCAGTACTTC
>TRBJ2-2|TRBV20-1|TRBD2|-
CSAPFGGTGTGELFF
TGCAGTGCCCCTTTCGGGGGGACGGGCACCGGGGAGCTGTTTTTT
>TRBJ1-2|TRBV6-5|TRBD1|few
CASRLDRGGGYTF
TGTGCCAGCAGACTCGACAGGGGAGGAGGCTACACCTTC
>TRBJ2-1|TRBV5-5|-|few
CASSLTSSNEQFF
TGTGCCAGCAGCTTGACTAGCAGCAATGAGCAGTTCTTC
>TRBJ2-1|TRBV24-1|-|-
CATSDDPYRVNEQFF
TGTGCCACCAGTGATGATCCATACAGGGTCAATGAGCAGTTCTTC
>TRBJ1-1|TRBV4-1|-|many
CASSKNTEAFF
TGCGCCAGCAGTAAGAACACTGAAGCTTTCTTT
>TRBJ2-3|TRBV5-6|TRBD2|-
CASSPLGGSTDTQYF
TGTGCCAGCAGCCCCCTCGGGGGGAGCACAGATACGCAGTATTTT
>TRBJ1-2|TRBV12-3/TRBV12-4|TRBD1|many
CASRFSGTGRSGGYTF
TGTGCCAGCCGCTTTTCCGGGACAGGGCGTAGCGGAGGCTACACCTTC
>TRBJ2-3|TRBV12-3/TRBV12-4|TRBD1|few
CASTTGNVYTQYF
TGTGCCAGCACGACAGGGAACGTTTATACGCAGTATTTT
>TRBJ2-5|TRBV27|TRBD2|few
CASRLAGSTGAGGLETQYF
TGTGCCAGCAGGCTTGCCGGCTCGACGGGGGCGGGGGGGCTGGAGACCCAGTACTTC
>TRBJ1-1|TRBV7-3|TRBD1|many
CASSSQGDTEAFF
TGTGCCAGCAGCTCGCAGGGGGACACTGAAGCTTTCTTT
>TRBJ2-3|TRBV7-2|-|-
CASHLTRWTDTQYF
TGTGCCAGCCACCTGACTAGGTGGACAGATACGCAGTATTTT
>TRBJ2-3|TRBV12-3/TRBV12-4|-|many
CASRVGDTQYF
TGTGCCAGCAGAGTCGGAGATACGCAGTATTTT
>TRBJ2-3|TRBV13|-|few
CASTTGAVVDTQYF
TGTGCCAGCACCACGGGAGCCGTGGTAGATACGCAGTATTTT
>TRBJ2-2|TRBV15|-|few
CATSTGRGTGELFF
TGTGCCACCAGCACCGGACGGGGCACCGGGGAGCTGTTTTTT
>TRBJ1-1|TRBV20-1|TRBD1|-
CSARQGNEAFF
TGCAGTGCTCGACAGGGGAATGAAGCTTTCTTT
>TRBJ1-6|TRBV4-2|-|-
CASSQDPRSPLHF
TGTGCCAGCAGCCAAGACCCACGCTCACCCCTCCACTTT
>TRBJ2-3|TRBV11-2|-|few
CASRSGVAADTQYF
TGTGCCAGCAGGAGTGGGGTGGCGGCAGATACGCAGTATTTT
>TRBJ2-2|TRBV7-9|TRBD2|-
CASTPIAGDTGELFF
TGTGCCAGCACCCCTATAGCGGGGGACACCGGGGAGCTGTTTTTT
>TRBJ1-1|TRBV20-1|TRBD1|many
CSARDKTGPTEAFF
TGCAGTGCTAGAGATAAGACAGGGCCCACTGAAGCTTTCTTT
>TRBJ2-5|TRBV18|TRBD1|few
CASSTGTGASETQYF
TGTGCCAGCTCAACAGGGACAGGGGCATCGGAGACCCAGTACTTC
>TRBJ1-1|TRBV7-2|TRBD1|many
CASSSQGGADTEAFF
TGTGCCAGCAGCTCGCAGGGGGGCGCGGACACTGAAGCTTTCTTT
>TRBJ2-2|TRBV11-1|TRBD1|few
CASSPPRMTGSKITGELFF
TGTGCCAGCAGCCCCCCCCGGATGACAGGGAGCAAAATCACCGGGGAGCTGTTTTTT
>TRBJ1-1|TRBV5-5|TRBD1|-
CASRITQGVYTEAFF
TGTGCCAGCAGGATCACCCAGGGGGTTTACACTGAAGCTTTCTTT
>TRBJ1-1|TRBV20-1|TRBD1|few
CSAEPRTGNTEAFF
TGCAGTGCAGAACCAAGGACAGGGAACACTGAAGCTTTCTTT
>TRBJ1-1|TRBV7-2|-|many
CASSQQGRTEAFF
TGTGCCAGCAGCCAACAGGGTCGGACTGAAGCTTTCTTT
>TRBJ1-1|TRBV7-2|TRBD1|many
CASSETGFNTEAFF
TGTGCCAGCAGCGAGACAGGGTTCAACACTGAAGCTTTCTTT
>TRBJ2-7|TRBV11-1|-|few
CASSEVYEQYF
TGTGCCAGCAGCGAAGTCTACGAGCAGTACTTC
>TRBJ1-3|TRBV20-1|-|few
CSARDPMGSSGNTIYF
TGCAGTGCTAGAGATCCTATGGGGAGCTCTGGAAACACCATATATTTT
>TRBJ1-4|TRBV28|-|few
CATGGPTEKLFF
TGTGCCACCGGGGGCCCCACCGAAAAACTGTTTTTT
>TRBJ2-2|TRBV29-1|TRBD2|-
CSASGEKTGELFF
TGCAGCGCGAGCGGGGAGAAGACCGGGGAGCTGTTTTTT
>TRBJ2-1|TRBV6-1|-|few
CASNLDPSSYNEQFF
TGTGCCAGCAACCTAGACCCGAGCTCCTACAATGAGCAGTTCTTC
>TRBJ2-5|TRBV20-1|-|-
CSAEKETQYF
TGCAGTGCAGAGAAAGAGACCCAGTACTTC
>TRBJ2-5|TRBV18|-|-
CASSPGRKQETQYF
TGTGCCAGCTCACCCGGCAGAAAACAAGAGACCCAGTACTTC
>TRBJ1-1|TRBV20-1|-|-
CSATNTGPTEAFF
TGCAGTGCTACCAACACGGGGCCCACTGAAGCTTTCTTT
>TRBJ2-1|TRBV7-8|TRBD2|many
CASSPRLAGAYNEQFF
TGTGCCAGCAGCCCTAGACTAGCGGGGGCCTACAATGAGCAGTTCTTC
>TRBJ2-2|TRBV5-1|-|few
CASRRPGGGELFF
TGCGCCAGCAGGCGCCCCGGTGGCGGGGAGCTGTTTTTT
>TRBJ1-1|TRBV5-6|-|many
CASSLRARGTEAFF
TGTGCCAGCAGCTTAAGGGCCAGGGGAACTGAAGCTTTCTTT
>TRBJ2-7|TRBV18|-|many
CASSPPTTKGPYEQYF
TGTGCCAGCTCACCACCGACTACCAAAGGGCCCTACGAGCAGTACTTC
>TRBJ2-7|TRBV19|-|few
CASSRDTYYEQYF
TGTGCCAGTAGTAGAGACACCTACTACGAGCAGTACTTC
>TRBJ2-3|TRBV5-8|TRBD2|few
CASSSGLAGGQTDTQYF
TGTGCCAGCAGCTCCGGACTAGCGGGGGGGCAGACAGATACGCAGTATTTT
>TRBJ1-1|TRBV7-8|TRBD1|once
CASSRDRGLMNTEAFF
TGTGCCAGCAGTCGAGACAGGGGGCTAATGAACACTGAAGCTTTCTTT
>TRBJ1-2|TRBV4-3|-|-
CASSHRTAETNYGYTF
TGCGCCAGCAGCCACAGGACAGCGGAAACTAACTATGGCTACACCTTC
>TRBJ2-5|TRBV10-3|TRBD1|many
CAISVDRGETQYF
TGTGCCATCAGTGTGGACAGGGGTGAGACCCAGTACTTC
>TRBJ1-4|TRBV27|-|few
CASRGDSVKLFF
TGTGCCAGCAGGGGAGATTCGGTGAAACTGTTTTTT
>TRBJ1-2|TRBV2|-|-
CASRRVPVSGGYTF
TGTGCCAGCAGGCGAGTGCCCGTTTCGGGTGGCTACACCTTC
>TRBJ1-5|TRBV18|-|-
CASSAQPNQPQHF
TGTGCCAGCTCAGCTCAGCCCAATCAGCCCCAGCATTTT
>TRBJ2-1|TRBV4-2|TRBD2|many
CASSQGLAHGEQFF
TGTGCCAGCAGCCAAGGACTAGCGCACGGGGAGCAGTTCTTC
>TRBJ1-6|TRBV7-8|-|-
CASSLGDGQSPHHF
TGTGCCAGCAGCTTAGGGGACGGGCAATCGCCCCACCACTTT